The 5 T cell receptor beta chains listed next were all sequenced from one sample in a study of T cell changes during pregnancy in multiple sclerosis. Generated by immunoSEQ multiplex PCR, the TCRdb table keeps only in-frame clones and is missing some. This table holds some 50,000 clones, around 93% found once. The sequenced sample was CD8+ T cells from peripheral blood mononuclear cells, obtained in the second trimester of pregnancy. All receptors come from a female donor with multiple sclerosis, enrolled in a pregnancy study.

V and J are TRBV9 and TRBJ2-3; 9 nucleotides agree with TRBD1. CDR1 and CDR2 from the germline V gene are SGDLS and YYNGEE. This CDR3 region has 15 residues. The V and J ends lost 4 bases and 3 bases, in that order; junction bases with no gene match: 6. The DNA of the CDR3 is TGTGCCAGCAGCCCTCGACAGGGGGAGACAGATACGCAGTATTTT. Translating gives CASSPRQGETDTQYF.

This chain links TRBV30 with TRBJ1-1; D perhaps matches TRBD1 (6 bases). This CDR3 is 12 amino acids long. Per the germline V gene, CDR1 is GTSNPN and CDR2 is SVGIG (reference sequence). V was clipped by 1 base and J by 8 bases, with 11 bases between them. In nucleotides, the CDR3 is TGTGCCTGGAGTGGAACAGGGTTGGAAGCTTTCTTT. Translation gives CAWSGTGLEAFF.

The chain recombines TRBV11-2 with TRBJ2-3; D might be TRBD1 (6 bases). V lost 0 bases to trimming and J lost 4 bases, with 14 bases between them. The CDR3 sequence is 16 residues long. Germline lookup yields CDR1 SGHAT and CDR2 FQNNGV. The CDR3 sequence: CASSLDRDKVPDTQYF. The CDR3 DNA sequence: TGTGCCAGCAGCTTAGATCGGGACAAAGTCCCAGATACGCAGTATTTT.

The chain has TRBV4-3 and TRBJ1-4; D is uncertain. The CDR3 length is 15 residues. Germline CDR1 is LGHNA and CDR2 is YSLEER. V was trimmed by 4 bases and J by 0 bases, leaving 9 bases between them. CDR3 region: CASSPDFSTNEKLFF. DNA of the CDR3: TGCGCCAGCAGCCCGGACTTTTCAACTAATGAAAAACTGTTTTTT.

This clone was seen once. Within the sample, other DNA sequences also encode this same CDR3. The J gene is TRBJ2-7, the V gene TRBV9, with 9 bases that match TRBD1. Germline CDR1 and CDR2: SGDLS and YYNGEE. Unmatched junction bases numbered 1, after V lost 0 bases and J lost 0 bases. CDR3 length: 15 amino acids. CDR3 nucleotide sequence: TGTGCCAGCAGCGTAGGGGGACAGGGCTCCTACGAGCAGTACTTC. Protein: CASSVGGQGSYEQYF.